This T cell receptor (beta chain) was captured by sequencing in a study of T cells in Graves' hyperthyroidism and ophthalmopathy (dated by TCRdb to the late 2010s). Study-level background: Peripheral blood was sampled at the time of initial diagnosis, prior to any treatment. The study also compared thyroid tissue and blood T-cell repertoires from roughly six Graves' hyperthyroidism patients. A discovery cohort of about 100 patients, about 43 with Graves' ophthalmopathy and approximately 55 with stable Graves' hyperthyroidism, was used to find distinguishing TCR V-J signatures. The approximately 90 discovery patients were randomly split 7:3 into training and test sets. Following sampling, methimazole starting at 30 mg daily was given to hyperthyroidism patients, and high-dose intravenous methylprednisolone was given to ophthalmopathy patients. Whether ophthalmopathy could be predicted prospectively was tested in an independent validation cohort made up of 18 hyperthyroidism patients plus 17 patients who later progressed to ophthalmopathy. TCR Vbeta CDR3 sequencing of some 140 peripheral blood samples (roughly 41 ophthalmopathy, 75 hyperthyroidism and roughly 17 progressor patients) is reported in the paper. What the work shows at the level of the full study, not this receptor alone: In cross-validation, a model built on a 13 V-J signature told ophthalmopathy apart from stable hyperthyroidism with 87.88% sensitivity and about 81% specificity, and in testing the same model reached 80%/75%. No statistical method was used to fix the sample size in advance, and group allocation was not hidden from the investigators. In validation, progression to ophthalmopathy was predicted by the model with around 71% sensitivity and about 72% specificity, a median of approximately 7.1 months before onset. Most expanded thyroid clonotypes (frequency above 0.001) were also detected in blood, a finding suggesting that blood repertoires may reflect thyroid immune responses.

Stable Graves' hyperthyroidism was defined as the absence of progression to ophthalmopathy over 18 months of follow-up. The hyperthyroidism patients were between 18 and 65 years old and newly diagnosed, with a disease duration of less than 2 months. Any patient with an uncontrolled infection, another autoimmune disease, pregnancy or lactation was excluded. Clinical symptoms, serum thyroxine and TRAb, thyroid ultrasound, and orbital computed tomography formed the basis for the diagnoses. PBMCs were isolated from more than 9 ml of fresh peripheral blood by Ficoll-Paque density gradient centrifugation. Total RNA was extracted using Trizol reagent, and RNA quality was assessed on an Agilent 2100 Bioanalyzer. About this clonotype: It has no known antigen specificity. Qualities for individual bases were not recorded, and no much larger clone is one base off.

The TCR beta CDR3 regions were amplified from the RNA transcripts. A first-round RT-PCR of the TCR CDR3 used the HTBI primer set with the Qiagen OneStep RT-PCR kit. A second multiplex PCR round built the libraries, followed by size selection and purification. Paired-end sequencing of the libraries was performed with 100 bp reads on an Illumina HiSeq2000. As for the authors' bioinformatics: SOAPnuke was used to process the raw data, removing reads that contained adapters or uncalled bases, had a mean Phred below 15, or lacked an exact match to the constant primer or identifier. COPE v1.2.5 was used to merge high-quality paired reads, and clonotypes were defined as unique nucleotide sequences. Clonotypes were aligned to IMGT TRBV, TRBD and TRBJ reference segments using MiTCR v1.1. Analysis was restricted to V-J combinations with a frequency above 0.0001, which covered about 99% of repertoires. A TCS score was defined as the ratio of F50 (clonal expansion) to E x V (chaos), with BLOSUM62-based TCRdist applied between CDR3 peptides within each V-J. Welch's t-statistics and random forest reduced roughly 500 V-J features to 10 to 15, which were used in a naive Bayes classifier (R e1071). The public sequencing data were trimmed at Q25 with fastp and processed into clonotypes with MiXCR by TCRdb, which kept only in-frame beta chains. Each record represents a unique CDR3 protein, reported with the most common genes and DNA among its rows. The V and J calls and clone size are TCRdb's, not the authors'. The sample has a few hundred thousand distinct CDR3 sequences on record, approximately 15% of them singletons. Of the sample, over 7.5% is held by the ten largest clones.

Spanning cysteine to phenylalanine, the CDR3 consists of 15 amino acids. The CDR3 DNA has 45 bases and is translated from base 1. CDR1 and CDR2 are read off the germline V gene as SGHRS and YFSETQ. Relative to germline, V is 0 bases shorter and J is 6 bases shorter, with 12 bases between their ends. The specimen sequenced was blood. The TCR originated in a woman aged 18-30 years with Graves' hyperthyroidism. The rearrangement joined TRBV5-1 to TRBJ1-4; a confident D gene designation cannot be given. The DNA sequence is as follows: TGCGCCAGCAGCTTGGGCGGCAGAAAAGATGAAAAACTGTTTTTT. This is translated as CASSLGGRKDEKLFF.